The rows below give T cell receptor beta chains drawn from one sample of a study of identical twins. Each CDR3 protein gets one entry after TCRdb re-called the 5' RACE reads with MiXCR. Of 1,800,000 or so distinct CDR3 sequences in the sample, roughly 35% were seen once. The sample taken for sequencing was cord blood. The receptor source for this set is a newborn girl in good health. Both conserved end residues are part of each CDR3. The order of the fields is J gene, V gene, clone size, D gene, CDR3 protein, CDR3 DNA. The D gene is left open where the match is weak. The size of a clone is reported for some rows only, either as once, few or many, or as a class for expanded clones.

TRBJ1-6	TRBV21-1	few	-	CASSKALLTGDPYNSPLHF	TGTGCCAGCAGCAAAGCGCTTTTGACAGGGGACCCCTATAATTCACCCCTCCACTTT
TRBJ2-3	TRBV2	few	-	CASSVAGLSTDTQYF	TGTGCCAGCAGTGTTGCCGGGCTAAGCACAGATACGCAGTATTTT
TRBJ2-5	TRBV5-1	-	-	CASSSGFGSGEQYF	TGCGCCAGCAGCTCAGGGTTCGGGAGTGGTGAGCAGTACTTC
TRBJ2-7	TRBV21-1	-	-	CASSKVYRIRRYRYEQYF	TGTGCCAGCAGCAAAGTATACAGAATCCGCCGCTACCGCTACGAGCAGTACTTC
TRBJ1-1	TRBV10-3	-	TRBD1	CATTGTVRLLNTEAFF	TGTGCCACCACCGGGACAGTGAGACTCTTGAACACTGAAGCTTTCTTT
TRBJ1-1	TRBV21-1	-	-	CASSKDPDRVDGGCYTEAFF	TGTGCCAGCAGCAAAGATCCGGACAGGGTGGACGGGGGGTGTTACACTGAAGCTTTCTTT
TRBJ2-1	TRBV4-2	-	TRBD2	CASSLASGRSSYNEQFF	TGTGCCAGCAGCCTTGCTAGCGGGAGAAGCTCCTACAATGAGCAGTTCTTC
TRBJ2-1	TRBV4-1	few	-	CASSQIGLIVYNEQFF	TGCGCCAGCAGCCAAATTGGCCTAATCGTCTACAATGAGCAGTTCTTC
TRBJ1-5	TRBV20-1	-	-	CSARGLWDDNQPQHF	TGCAGTGCTAGAGGCCTATGGGACGACAATCAGCCCCAGCATTTT
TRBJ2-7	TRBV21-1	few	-	CASSPYRDWDEQYF	TGTGCCAGCAGCCCTTACAGGGATTGGGACGAGCAGTACTTC
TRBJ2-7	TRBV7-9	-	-	CASSLRARSSYNEQYF	TGTGCCAGCAGCTTACGCGCCAGGAGCTCCTACAATGAGCAGTACTTC
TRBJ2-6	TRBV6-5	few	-	CASRRTPNSGANVLTF	TGTGCCAGCAGAAGGACACCGAACTCTGGGGCCAACGTCCTGACTTTC
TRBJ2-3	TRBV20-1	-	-	CSARDHGRGTDTQYF	TGCAGTGCTAGAGATCATGGAAGGGGCACAGATACGCAGTATTTT
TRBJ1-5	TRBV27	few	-	CASSFIPGPNQPQHF	TGTGCCAGCAGTTTCATACCGGGACCCAATCAGCCCCAGCATTTT
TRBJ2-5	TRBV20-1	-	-	CSARVGIGETQYF	TGCAGTGCTAGAGTCGGGATTGGGGAGACCCAGTACTTC
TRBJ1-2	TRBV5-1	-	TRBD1	CASRSVSQGANYGYTF	TGCGCCAGCAGGAGCGTTTCACAGGGGGCAAACTATGGCTACACCTTC
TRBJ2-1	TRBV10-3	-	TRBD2	CAISEGGTSGHNEQFF	TGTGCCATCAGTGAGGGAGGGACTAGCGGGCACAATGAGCAGTTCTTC
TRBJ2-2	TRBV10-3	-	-	CAIKVEGVNTGELFF	TGTGCCATCAAAGTAGAAGGGGTTAACACCGGGGAGCTGTTTTTT
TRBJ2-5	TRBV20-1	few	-	CSASRNSGLGGFGETQYF	TGCAGTGCTAGTCGAAACTCGGGGCTAGGAGGTTTTGGGGAGACCCAGTACTTC
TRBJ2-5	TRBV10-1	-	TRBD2	CASSVGLAGGLNEQYF	TGCGCCAGCAGCGTAGGACTAGCGGGTGGCCTCAATGAGCAGTACTTC
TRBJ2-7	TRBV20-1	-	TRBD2	CSARFQRGAYEQYF	TGCAGTGCTAGATTCCAGCGGGGTGCCTACGAGCAGTACTTC
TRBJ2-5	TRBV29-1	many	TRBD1	CSVEVAGGRQETQYF	TGCAGCGTTGAAGTGGCAGGGGGAAGACAAGAGACCCAGTACTTC
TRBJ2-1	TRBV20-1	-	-	CSARDLWVGAIRFTDEQFF	TGCAGTGCTAGAGATCTTTGGGTGGGAGCGATCCGTTTCACCGATGAGCAGTTCTTC
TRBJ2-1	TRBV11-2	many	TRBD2	CASSPLGSGGMYEQFF	TGTGCCAGCAGCCCCCTGGGTAGCGGGGGTATGTATGAGCAGTTCTTC
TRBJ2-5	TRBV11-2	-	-	CASSFGAPETQYF	TGTGCCAGCAGCTTTGGGGCCCCAGAGACCCAGTACTTC
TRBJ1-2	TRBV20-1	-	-	CSARDRVWEMAITF	TGCAGTGCTAGAGACAGGGTCTGGGAGATGGCTATCACCTTC
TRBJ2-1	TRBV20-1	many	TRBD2	CSARASGSGEQFF	TGCAGTGCTAGAGCTAGCGGGAGTGGTGAGCAGTTCTTC
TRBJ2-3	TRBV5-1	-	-	CASSGPGNTDTQYF	TGCGCCAGCAGCGGTCCAGGGAACACAGATACGCAGTATTTT
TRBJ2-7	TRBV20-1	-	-	CSARPGPFYEQYF	TGCAGTGCTAGGCCGGGACCTTTCTACGAGCAGTACTTC
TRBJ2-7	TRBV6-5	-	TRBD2	CASSPNGLAAYNEQYF	TGTGCCAGCAGCCCCAACGGACTAGCGGCCTACAATGAGCAGTACTTC
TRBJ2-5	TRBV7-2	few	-	CASSVVNGETQYF	TGTGCCAGCAGCGTAGTTAACGGGGAGACCCAGTACTTC
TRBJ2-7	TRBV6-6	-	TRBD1	CASSYKGQGNEQYF	TGTGCCAGCAGTTACAAGGGACAGGGAAACGAGCAGTACTTC
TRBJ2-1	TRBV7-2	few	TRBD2	CASSLALAGGPNEQFF	TGTGCCAGCAGCTTAGCACTAGCGGGAGGTCCCAATGAGCAGTTCTTC
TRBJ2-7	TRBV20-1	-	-	CSWGLSSYEQYF	TGCAGCTGGGGATTGAGCTCCTACGAGCAGTACTTC
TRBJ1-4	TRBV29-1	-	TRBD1	CSVDSGQGLEKLFF	TGCAGCGTTGATTCGGGACAGGGGTTGGAAAAACTGTTTTTT
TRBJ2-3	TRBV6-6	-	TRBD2	CASSYVGLAGEGTQYF	TGTGCCAGCAGTTACGTCGGACTAGCGGGAGAGGGTACGCAGTATTTT
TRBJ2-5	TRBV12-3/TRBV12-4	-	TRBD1	CASSGTVIQETQYF	TGTGCCAGCAGTGGGACAGTGATTCAAGAGACCCAGTACTTC
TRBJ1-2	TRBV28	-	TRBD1	CASRATGEGYGYTF	TGTGCCAGCAGGGCGACAGGGGAAGGCTATGGCTACACCTTC
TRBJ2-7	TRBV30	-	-	CAWSVPYYEQYF	TGTGCCTGGAGTGTACCTTACTACGAGCAGTACTTC
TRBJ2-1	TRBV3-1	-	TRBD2	CASSQGGTSGSNEQFF	TGTGCCAGCAGCCAAGGCGGGACTAGCGGATCCAATGAGCAGTTCTTC
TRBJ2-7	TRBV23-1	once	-	CASSQIPGQYEQYF	TGCGCCAGCAGTCAAATACCGGGACAATACGAGCAGTACTTC
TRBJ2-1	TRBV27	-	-	CASSSTSIHNEQFF	TGTGCCAGCAGTTCAACTAGCATCCACAATGAGCAGTTCTTC
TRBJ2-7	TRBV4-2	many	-	CASSQDILRSYEQYF	TGTGCCAGCAGCCAAGATATATTGCGCTCCTACGAGCAGTACTTC
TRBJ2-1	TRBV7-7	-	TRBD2	CASSLGLAGGETQFF	TGTGCTAGCAGCTTGGGACTAGCGGGAGGAGAGACCCAGTTCTTC
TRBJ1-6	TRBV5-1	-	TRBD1	CASSTRQGPDSPLHF	TGCGCCAGCAGCACCCGACAGGGTCCAGATTCACCCCTCCACTTT
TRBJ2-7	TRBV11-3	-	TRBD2	CASSAYLTGTSGSYEQYF	TGTGCCAGCAGCGCTTATCTAACCGGGACTAGCGGTTCCTACGAGCAGTACTTC